These 14 T cell receptor beta chains originate from one sample sequenced in a study of blood T cell repertoires in COVID-19. Libraries were prepared by immunoSEQ multiplex PCR; TCRdb keeps only in-frame clonotypes and omits some of them. The sample lists 55,000 to 65,000 clones, just over 85% occurring once. The sample was peripheral blood. Receptors originate from a man in his 60s with acute or convalescent COVID-19.

This clone was recorded once. The V and J genes are TRBV18 and TRBJ2-7; 7 positions agree with TRBD2. Trimming cost V 3 bases and J 3 bases; bases outside gene matches: 8. CDR1 and CDR2 from the germline V gene are KGHSH and LQKENI. This CDR3 is 15 amino acids long. The CDR3 is CASSPFSGAGYEQYF. CDR3 DNA: TGTGCCAGCTCACCTTTCAGCGGGGCGGGCTACGAGCAGTACTTC.

This rearrangement joins TRBV11-3 to TRBJ2-7; TRBD1 aligns across 7 bases. The J segment lost 3 bases and the V segment lost 5 bases, leaving 4 bases of the junction unmatched. The CDR3 contains 13 residues. CDR1 and CDR2 from the germline V gene are SGHNT and YENEEA. CDR3 region: CASSVDRDYEQYF. In DNA, the CDR3 is TGTGCCAGCAGCGTCGACAGGGACTACGAGCAGTACTTC.

This chain uses TRBV7-8 with TRBJ2-7, with TRBD2 matching over 14 bases. The CDR3 contains 20 residues. The ends lost 5 bases at V and 2 bases at J; junction bases unmatched: 17. The germline V gene has CDR1 SGHVS and CDR2 FQNEAQ. CDR3 nucleotide sequence: TGTGCCAGCAGCCCACTACTCCCCGGGACTAGCGGGAGTAGGACCTACGAGCAGTACTTC. Its translation is CASSPLLPGTSGSRTYEQYF.

This sequence joins TRBV11-2 and TRBJ2-1, with 8 bases lining up with TRBD2. The CDR3 contains 15 residues. V trimming: 3 bases; J trimming: 7 bases; junction bases outside the gene matches: 8. The germline gives CDR1 SGHAT, CDR2 FQNNGV. The CDR3 DNA is TGTGCCAGCAGCTTTACAAGCGGGAGTTTGAATGAGCAGTTCTTC. It is translated as CASSFTSGSLNEQFF.

This chain links TRBV28 with TRBJ1-1, with D maybe TRBD1 (6 bases). V lost 7 bases to trimming and J lost 3 bases, with 24 bases between them. Germline V gene lookup returns CDR1 MDHEN and CDR2 SYDVKM. This CDR3 spans 17 amino acids. This CDR3 reads CASITPMGAGGYTEAFF. The DNA for the CDR3 is TGTGCCAGCATCACCCCCATGGGGGCAGGTGGGTACACTGAAGCTTTCTTT.

This chain uses TRBV7-2 with TRBJ1-5; 8 positions match TRBD1. The CDR3 spans 15 residues. Germline-derived CDR1 and CDR2 are SGHTA and FQGNSA. The J segment lost 6 bases and the V segment lost 5 bases, leaving 9 bases of the junction unmatched. In DNA, the CDR3 is TGTGCCAGCAGCCCCGTGGCAGGGGGCAGTCAGCCCCAGCATTTT. As protein: CASSPVAGGSQPQHF.

CDR3 sequence (DNA): TGTGCCAGCAGCCCGGGGGCTAGCGGGGAAGAGACCCAGTACTTC. As protein: CASSPGASGEETQYF. This chain links TRBV7-7 with TRBJ2-5, with TRBD2 matching 9 bases. The CDR3 sequence is 15 residues long. Germline CDR1 and CDR2: SSHAT and FNYEAQ (reference sequence). J lost 3 bases, V lost 5 bases, and 7 bases had no gene match.

The rearrangement joins TRBV2 to TRBJ1-1; 8 bases fit TRBD1. Germline trimming cut 4 bases from V and 4 bases from J; bases unmatched to any gene: 5. This CDR3 has 14 amino acids. Germline values: CDR1 SNHLY, CDR2 FYNNEI. The CDR3 DNA reads TGTGCCAGCAGTGGGATTACAGGGGGCACTGAAGCTTTCTTT. It yields the protein CASSGITGGTEAFF.

The chain has TRBV27 and TRBJ1-2; tentative D call: TRBD1 (6 bases). Looked up from germline, CDR1 is MNHEY and CDR2 is SMNVEV (reference sequence). The CDR3 totals 14 residues. V was shortened by 4 bases and J by 1 base, with 10 bases between the two germline ends. The CDR3 nucleotides are TGTGCCAGCAGTTCCGGACAGAATAACTATGGCTACACCTTC. This translates into CASSSGQNNYGYTF.

The rearrangement uses TRBV9 and TRBJ1-2; 8 nucleotides match TRBD1. Germline-derived CDR1 and CDR2 are SGDLS and YYNGEE. The J segment lost 4 bases and the V segment lost 4 bases, leaving 6 bases of the junction unmatched. The CDR3 spans 14 residues. The CDR3 DNA follows: TGTGCCAGCAGCCCCACAGGGGGTGCCTATGGCTACACCTTC. Translated, it gives CASSPTGGAYGYTF.

The chain uses TRBV7-2 and TRBJ2-1, with TRBD2 matching over 9 bases. CDR1 SGHTA and CDR2 FQGNSA come from the germline V gene. Trimming took 6 bases from V and 4 from J; bases not matched to a gene: 7. This CDR3 has 15 amino acids. The chain's CDR3 is CASSPAAGGYNEQFF. As DNA, the CDR3 is TGTGCCAGCAGTCCAGCGGCGGGAGGGTACAATGAGCAGTTCTTC.

The chain links TRBV3-1 (or the pseudogene TRBV3-2) to TRBJ1-2; D unresolved. Germline CDR1 is LGHDT and CDR2 is YNNKEL (reference sequence). The germline V and J ends were trimmed by 1 base and 4 bases, with 13 bases remaining between them. CDR3 length equals 15 residues. CDR3 in DNA: TGTGCCAGCAGCCAAGTTGGAGGGATCGGCTATGGCTACACCTTC. This sequence encodes CASSQVGGIGYGYTF.

The chain has TRBV28 and TRBJ1-2, with 7 bases matching TRBD1. J gave up 3 bases and V 3 bases, and 10 bases lay outside the gene matches. Germline-derived CDR1 and CDR2 are MDHEN and SYDVKM. The CDR3 consists of 16 residues. The CDR3 loop reads CASSFLSPDRDYGYTF. In nucleotides, the CDR3 is TGTGCCAGCAGTTTTTTAAGCCCCGACAGGGACTATGGCTACACCTTC.

The count of this clone is one. The chain employs TRBV28 and TRBJ1-1; D is unresolved. With 5 bases removed from V and 1 base from J, the gap between germline ends came to 8 bases. This CDR3 has 13 residues. CDR1 MDHEN and CDR2 SYDVKM come from the germline V gene. The CDR3 region is CASSTRQNTEAFF. Written as DNA, the CDR3 is TGTGCCAGCAGTACGAGACAGAACACTGAAGCTTTCTTT.